Following are 24 T cell receptor beta chains from one sample sequenced in a study of patients and donors after allogeneic stem cell transplantation. MiXCR, applied by TCRdb to the RT-PCR reads, yields one record per CDR3 protein. The sample lists over 150,000 distinct CDR3 sequences; roughly 30% were seen once. Sequencing input: blood, either unsorted or a sorted T cell fraction (not recorded which). The receptor source for this set is a human donor who was either an allogeneic HSCT recipient or a stem cell or donor lymphocyte infusion donor (not recorded which). It is not recorded whose cells these are; they may come from a transplant donor.

CDR3 sequence reads: CASSRRTSGRSTDTQYF. CDR3 DNA: TGTGCCAGCAGTCGTCGGACTAGCGGGAGAAGCACAGATACGCAGTATTTT. The chain recombines TRBV27 with TRBJ2-3, with 13 bases identical to TRBD2. The germline gives CDR1 MNHEY, CDR2 SMNVEV (reference sequence). The CDR3 has 17 residues. Trimming removed 5 bases from V and 0 bases from J; junction bases left unmatched: 5.

This clonotype was picked up a small number of times. The chain carries TRBV27 and TRBJ2-7, with D possibly being TRBD1 (5 bases). V lost 0 bases, J lost 5 bases, and 11 bases lay in between. CDR1 is MNHEY and CDR2 is SMNVEV in the germline V gene (reference sequence). CDR3 size: 14 residues. The CDR3 loop is CASSLSGRVNEQYF. CDR3 bases: TGTGCCAGCAGTTTATCAGGCAGGGTAAACGAGCAGTACTTC.

The sample holds a few counts of this clonotype. The CDR3 DNA sequence: TGCGCCAGCAGCCAGGGGGACCGACCATCCTACAATGAGCAGTTCTTC. Amino acid sequence: CASSQGDRPSYNEQFF. The rearrangement links TRBV4-3 to TRBJ2-1, with D perhaps matching TRBD1 or TRBD2 (5 bases each). CDR3 length: 16 amino acids. Trimming pared 3 bases from V and 1 base from J, leaving 13 bases between. The germline V gene has CDR1 LGHNA and CDR2 YSLEER.

The chain has TRBV6-1 and TRBJ2-2; D uncertain. V gave up 7 bases and J gave up 3 bases, with 9 bases separating them. The CDR3 has 13 amino acids. CDR1 is MNHNS and CDR2 is SASEGT in the germline V gene. CDR3 sequence: CASIRLYTGELFF. As DNA, the CDR3 is TGTGCCAGCATAAGACTTTACACCGGGGAGCTGTTTTTT.

The J gene is TRBJ1-5, the V gene TRBV12-3 or TRBV12-4; D unclear. V was pared by 3 bases and J by 12 bases, with 12 bases between. CDR3 length: 12 residues. The CDR3 is CASSFSPSVQHF. For the CDR3, the DNA is TGTGCCAGCAGTTTTTCCCCGTCGGTCCAGCATTTT.

This clonotype appeared a few times. V gene TRBV6-2 or TRBV6-3 combines with J gene TRBJ1-2, with 8 bases matching TRBD1. The CDR3 is 14 amino acids. The germline V gene has CDR1 MNHEY and CDR2 SVGEGT. The junction had 6 bases not matched to a gene; V was cut back by 2 bases and J by 7 bases. CDR3 sequence (DNA): TGTGCCAGCAGTTACGGGACAGGCCATGTTGGCTACACCTTC. Encoded protein: CASSYGTGHVGYTF.

The rearrangement links TRBV27 to TRBJ1-3, with a weak D call TRBD1 (6 bases). The length of the CDR3 is 14 residues. V shed 4 bases and J shed 2 bases, with 9 bases lying between them. Per germline, CDR1 MNHEY and CDR2 SMNVEV (reference sequence). CDR3 bases: TGTGCCAGCAGTTCTGCAGGGGCTGGAAACACCATATATTTT. It codes for CASSSAGAGNTIYF.

The chain is built from TRBV11-2 and TRBJ1-1, with D uncertain. The germline CDR1 and CDR2 sequences are SGHAT and FQNNGV. Trimming took 0 bases from V and 10 from J, leaving 15 bases between them. CDR3 length equals 14 residues. The chain's CDR3 is CASSLDGRPLGAFF. CDR3 DNA: TGTGCCAGCAGCTTAGATGGGAGGCCCCTTGGAGCTTTCTTT.

This chain joins TRBV6-6 and TRBJ2-7; tentatively, D is TRBD1 or TRBD2 (7 bases each). The V end lost 9 bases, the J end lost 0 bases, and 15 bases lay between the germline ends. Germline CDR1 reads MNHNY; CDR2 reads SVGAGI (reference sequence). This CDR3 comprises 14 residues. The CDR3 reads CASTGGTASYEQYF. CDR3 bases: TGTGCCAGTACCGGGGGGACAGCCTCCTACGAGCAGTACTTC.

The gene calls are TRBV4-3 and TRBJ2-7; D unclear. The CDR3 is 13 residues long. The germline V gene has CDR1 LGHNA and CDR2 YSLEER. V lost 1 base and J lost 2, with 6 bases in between. This CDR3 reads CASSQGFPYEQYF. CDR3 DNA: TGCGCCAGCAGCCAAGGGTTCCCCTACGAGCAGTACTTC.

This clonotype has a count of ten or more. This chain links TRBV7-9 with TRBJ1-1, with D possibly TRBD1 on 6 matching bases. With 1 base removed from V and 4 bases from J, the gap between germline ends came to 7 bases. The V gene's germline CDR1 is SEHNR and CDR2 FQNEAQ (reference sequence). The CDR3 is 13 amino acids. The DNA of the CDR3 is TGTGCCAGCAGCTTAGAAGGGGGCACTGAAGCTTTCTTT. It specifies CASSLEGGTEAFF.

This clonotype was seen more than once but under ten times. This chain joins TRBV4-3 and TRBJ2-7; D call uncertain. Germline values: CDR1 LGHNA, CDR2 YSLEER. With 1 base removed from V and 3 bases from J, the gap between germline ends came to 13 bases. CDR3 size: 15 residues. The CDR3: CASSQVLAPNYEQYF. The DNA of the CDR3 is TGCGCCAGCAGCCAAGTCTTAGCACCCAACTACGAGCAGTACTTC.

The chain links TRBV7-9 to TRBJ2-1; D may correspond to TRBD1 or TRBD2 (5 bases each). CDR1 is SEHNR and CDR2 is FQNEAQ in the germline V gene (reference sequence). CDR3 size: 16 residues. Trimming took off 7 bases at V and 2 bases at J, with 18 bases between the two ends. CDR3 DNA sequence: TGTGCCAGCACCACGCCAAGGGACCAAGCCTACAATGAGCAGTTCTTC. The encoded protein is CASTTPRDQAYNEQFF.

The chain joins TRBV7-8 to TRBJ1-2; D is ambiguous. V was pared by 3 bases and J by 5 bases, with 10 bases between. This CDR3 contains 13 residues. Per the germline V gene, CDR1 is SGHVS and CDR2 is FQNEAQ. The CDR3 nucleotides are TGTGCCAGCAGCTTCGACTGGGATTATGGCTACACCTTC. Protein: CASSFDWDYGYTF.

This clonotype showed up just a few times. The chain has TRBV5-1 and TRBJ2-7; 10 bases line up with TRBD1. Unmatched junction bases numbered 4, after V lost 4 bases and J lost 3 bases. This CDR3 is built from 14 residues. Germline V gives CDR1 SGHRS, CDR2 YFSETQ. As DNA, the CDR3 is TGCGCCAGCAGCCACGGGGACAGGGGCTACGAGCAGTACTTC. Translating gives CASSHGDRGYEQYF.

This clonotype has more than one count but fewer than ten. The V call is TRBV24-1, the J call TRBJ2-1; TRBD2 matches at 10 bases. Germline CDR1 reads KGHDR; CDR2 reads SFDVKD. V lost 7 bases to trimming and J lost 10 bases; unmatched junction nucleotides: 6. This CDR3 region has 13 residues. As DNA, the CDR3 is TGTGCCACCAGGGTAGCGGGAGGTCAGGAGCAGTTCTTC. Translating gives CATRVAGGQEQFF.

This clonotype was detected once. The junction departs from germline at one end; a sequencing error may be responsible. V and J are TRBV7-7 and TRBJ2-1, with D maybe TRBD1 (6 bases). CDR1 and CDR2 (germline): SSHAT, FNYEAQ (reference sequence). The CDR3 is 13 residues long. In nucleotides, the CDR3 is TGTGCTAGCAGCTTGGGGGCGGCCAATGAGCAGTTCTTC. Amino acid sequence: CASSLGAANEQFF.

This clonotype was seen a few times. The rearrangement uses TRBV5-1 and TRBJ2-1; TRBD2 agrees at 11 bases. This CDR3 region has 15 residues. Germline CDR1 is SGHRS and CDR2 is YFSETQ. J was trimmed by 3 bases and V by 3 bases; bases with no gene match: 2. CDR3 amino acids: CASSYGTSGYNEQFF. The CDR3 region has the DNA TGCGCCAGCAGCTACGGGACTAGCGGCTACAATGAGCAGTTCTTC.

The chain uses TRBV6-6 and TRBJ2-5; 10 bases line up with TRBD1. CDR3 length: 14 residues. Trimming cost V 7 bases and J 1 base; bases outside gene matches: 3. CDR1 and CDR2 from the germline V gene are MNHNY and SVGAGI (reference sequence). The CDR3, as DNA: TGTGCCAGCACCAGGACAGGGGGCCAAGAGACCCAGTACTTC. This sequence encodes CASTRTGGQETQYF.

The chain carries TRBV10-3 and TRBJ2-4; TRBD1 is a possible D gene (8 bases). Germline CDR1 and CDR2: ENHRY and SYGVKD. V shed 4 bases and J shed 4 bases, with 20 bases lying between them. The CDR3 covers 17 residues. CDR3 in DNA: TGTGCCATCAGTGGAACTGACAGGGGAGGGGGTAAAAACATTCAGTACTTC. Residues: CAISGTDRGGGKNIQYF.

The CDR3 region is CASSGPRTSGSYEQYF. In DNA, the CDR3 is TGTGCCAGCAGTGGACCCCGGACTAGCGGGAGCTACGAGCAGTACTTC. V gene TRBV6-5 combines with J gene TRBJ2-7; 13 nucleotides match TRBD2. Germline values: CDR1 MNHEY, CDR2 SVGAGI. After removal of 5 bases from V and 3 bases from J, the junction contained 7 bases not matched to a gene. The CDR3 totals 16 residues.

In DNA, the CDR3 is TGCGCCAGCAGCTTGGCAGGGGAGGCCTATGGCTACACCTTC. Translation: CASSLAGEAYGYTF. The V gene is TRBV5-1, the J gene TRBJ1-2, with TRBD1 as a possible D gene (6 bases). V lost 0 bases, J lost 4 bases, and 10 bases lay in between. This CDR3 contains 14 residues. Germline V gene sequence: CDR1 SGHRS, CDR2 YFSETQ.

This sequence joins TRBV21-1 and TRBJ2-1; the tabulated D call, TRBD2, remains unverified against the DNA. TRBV21-1 is marked as a pseudogene. The CDR3 is 16 amino acids. For the CDR3, the DNA is TGTGCCAGCAGCAAAGGTCCTAGCGGGAGGGCCAATGAGCAGTTCTTC. It yields the protein CASSKGPSGRANEQFF.

In this sample, this clonotype turned up a few times. This chain uses TRBV20-1 with TRBJ1-6; D may be TRBD1 (6 bases). The CDR3 is made up of 16 amino acids. V lost 1 base and J lost 5, with 15 bases in between. Germline V lookup: CDR1 DFQATT, CDR2 SNEGSKA (reference sequence). The CDR3 nucleotides read TGCAGTGCTAGAGGCACCAGGGGAGGAGATAATTCACCCCTCCACTTT. Its protein product is CSARGTRGGDNSPLHF.